This T cell receptor beta chain was sequenced in a study of blood T cells in healthy people across ages. Whole-study findings and limits: As age increased, TCR beta diversity per million T cells fell in a roughly linear fashion. Percentage of naive T cells showed a strong correlation with TCR beta diversity.

Note on this clonotype: The antigen is unknown.

Combining a sample-barcoded 5' primer with a J-beta primer mix, a second PCR ran for roughly 6 to 12 cycles. One entry per CDR3 protein results from TCRdb running MiXCR on the 5' RACE reads. The table records about 1.6 million distinct CDR3 sequences, roughly 32% of them present only once. Individuals who donated were healthy Caucasians from Russia aged roughly 6 to 95. The germline CDR1 and CDR2 sequences are MDHEN and SYDVKM. Trimming took 5 bases from V and 2 from J; bases not matched to a gene: 6. This CDR3 has 15 residues. Sequences were obtained from blood. The V gene is TRBV28, the J gene TRBJ1-5; the match to TRBD1 covers 7 bases. The receptor comes from a woman in her twenties or thirties in good health. Here the CDR3 reads CASSEGQRGNQPQHF. The CDR3 DNA reads as TGTGCCAGCAGTGAGGGACAGAGGGGCAATCAGCCCCAGCATTTT. Full variable domain (outside the CDR3, taken from reference TRBV28 and TRBJ1-5): DVKVTQSSRYLVKRTGEKVFLECVQDMDHENMFWYRQDPGLGLRLIYFSYDVKMKEKGDIPEGYSVSREKKERFSLILESASTNQTSMYLCASSEGQRGNQPQHFGDGTRLSIL.